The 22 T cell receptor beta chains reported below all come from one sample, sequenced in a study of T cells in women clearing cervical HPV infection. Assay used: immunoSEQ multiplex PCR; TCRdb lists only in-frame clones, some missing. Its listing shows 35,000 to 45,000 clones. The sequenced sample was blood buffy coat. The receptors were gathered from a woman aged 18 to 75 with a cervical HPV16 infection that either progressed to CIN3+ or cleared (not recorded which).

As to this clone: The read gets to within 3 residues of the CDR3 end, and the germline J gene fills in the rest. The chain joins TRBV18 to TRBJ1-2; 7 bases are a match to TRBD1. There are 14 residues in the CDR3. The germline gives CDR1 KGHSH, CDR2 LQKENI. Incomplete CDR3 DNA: TGTGCCAGCTCACCTAACAACAGGGGCGACGAC. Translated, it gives CASSPNNRGDD. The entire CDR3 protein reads CASSPNNRGDDYTF.

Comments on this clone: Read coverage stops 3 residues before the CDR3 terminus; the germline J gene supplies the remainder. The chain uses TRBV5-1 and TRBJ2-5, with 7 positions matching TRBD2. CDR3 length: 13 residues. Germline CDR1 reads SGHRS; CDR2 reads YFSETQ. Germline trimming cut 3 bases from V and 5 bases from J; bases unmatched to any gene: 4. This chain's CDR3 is CASSSRGGETQYF. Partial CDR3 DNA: TGCGCCAGCAGCTCCCGGGGAGGGGAGACC. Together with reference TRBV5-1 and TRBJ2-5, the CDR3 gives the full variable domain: KAGVTQTPRYLIKTRGQQVTLSCSPISGHRSVSWYQQTPGQGLQFLFEYFSETQRNKGNFPGRFSGRQFSNSRSEMNVSTLELGDSALYLCASSSRGGETQYFGPGTRLLVL.

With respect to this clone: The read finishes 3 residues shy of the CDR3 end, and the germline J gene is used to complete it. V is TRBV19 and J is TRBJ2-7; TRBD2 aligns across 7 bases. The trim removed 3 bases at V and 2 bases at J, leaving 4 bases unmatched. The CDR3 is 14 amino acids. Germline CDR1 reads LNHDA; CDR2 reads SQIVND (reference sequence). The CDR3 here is CASSMGGTTYEQYF. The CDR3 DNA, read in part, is TGTGCCAGTAGTATGGGGGGGACCACCTACGAG.

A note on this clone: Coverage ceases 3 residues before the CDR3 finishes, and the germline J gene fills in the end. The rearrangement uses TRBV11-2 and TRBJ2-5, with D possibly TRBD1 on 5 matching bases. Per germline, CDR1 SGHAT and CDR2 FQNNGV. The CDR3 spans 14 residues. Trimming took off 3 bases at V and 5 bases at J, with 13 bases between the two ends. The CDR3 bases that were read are TGTGCCAGCAGCTTTATTGCAGGGTACGAGACC. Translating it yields CASSFIAGYET. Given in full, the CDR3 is CASSFIAGYETQYF.

The CDR3 loop reads CASSLWGQAADTQYF. The CDR3 DNA, read in part, is TGTGCCAGCAGCTTATGGGGACAGGCAGCAGATACG. The rearrangement joins TRBV7-3 to TRBJ2-3; 8 nucleotides match TRBD1. The read terminates 3 residues ahead of where the CDR3 ends, so the germline J gene completes it. Per germline, CDR1 SGHTA and CDR2 FQGTGA. With 2 bases clipped from V and 4 bases from J, the junction kept 5 bases outside the gene matches. The CDR3 length is 15 residues. The entire variable domain, with the rest obtained from reference TRBV7-3 and TRBJ2-3, is as follows: GAGVSQTPSNKVTEKGKYVELRCDPISGHTALYWYRQSLGQGPEFLIYFQGTGAADDSGLPNDRFFAVRPEGSVSTLKIQRTERGDSAVYLCASSLWGQAADTQYFGPGTRLTVL.

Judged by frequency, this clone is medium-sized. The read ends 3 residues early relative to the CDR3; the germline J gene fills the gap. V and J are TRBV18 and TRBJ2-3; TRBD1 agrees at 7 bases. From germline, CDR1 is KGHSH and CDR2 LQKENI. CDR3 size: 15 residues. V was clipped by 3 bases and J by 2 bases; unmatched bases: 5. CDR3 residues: CASSPWDSATDTQYF. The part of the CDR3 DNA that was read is TGTGCCAGCTCACCCTGGGACAGCGCCACAGATACG.

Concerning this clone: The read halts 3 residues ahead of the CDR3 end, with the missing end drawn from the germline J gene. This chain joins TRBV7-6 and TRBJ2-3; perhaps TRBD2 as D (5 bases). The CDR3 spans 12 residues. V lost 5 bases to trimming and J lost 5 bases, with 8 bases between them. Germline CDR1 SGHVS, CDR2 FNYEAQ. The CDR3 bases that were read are TGTGCCAGCAGCCCAAGCGGAGATACG. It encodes CASSPSGDT. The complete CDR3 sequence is CASSPSGDTQYF.

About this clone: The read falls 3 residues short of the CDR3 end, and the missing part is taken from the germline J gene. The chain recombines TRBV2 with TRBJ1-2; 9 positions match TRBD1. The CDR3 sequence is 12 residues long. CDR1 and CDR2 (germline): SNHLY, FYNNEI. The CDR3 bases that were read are TGTGCCAGCAGGGACAGGGGTAAAGGC. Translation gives CASRDRGKG. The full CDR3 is CASRDRGKGYTF. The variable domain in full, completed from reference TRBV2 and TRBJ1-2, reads EPEVTQTPSHQVTQMGQEVILRCVPISNHLYFYWYRQILGQKVEFLVSFYNNEISEKSEIFDDQFSVERPDGSNFTLKIRSTKLEDSAMYFCASRDRGKGYTFGSGTRLTVV.

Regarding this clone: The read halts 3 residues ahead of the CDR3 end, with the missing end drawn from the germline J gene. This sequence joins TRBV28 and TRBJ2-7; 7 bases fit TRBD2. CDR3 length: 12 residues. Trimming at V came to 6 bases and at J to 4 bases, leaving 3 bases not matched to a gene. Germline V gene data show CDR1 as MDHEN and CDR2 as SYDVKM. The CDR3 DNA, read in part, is TGTGCCAGCAGCCCCGGGGGGTACGAG. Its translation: CASSPGGYE. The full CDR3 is CASSPGGYEQYF.

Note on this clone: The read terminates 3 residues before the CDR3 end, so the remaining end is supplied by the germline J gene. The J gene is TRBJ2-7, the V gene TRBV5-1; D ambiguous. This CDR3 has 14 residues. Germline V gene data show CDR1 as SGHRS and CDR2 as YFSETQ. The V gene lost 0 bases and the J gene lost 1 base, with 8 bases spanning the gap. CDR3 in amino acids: CASSLAFNSYEQYF. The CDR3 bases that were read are TGCGCCAGCAGCTTGGCCTTTAATTCCTACGAG.

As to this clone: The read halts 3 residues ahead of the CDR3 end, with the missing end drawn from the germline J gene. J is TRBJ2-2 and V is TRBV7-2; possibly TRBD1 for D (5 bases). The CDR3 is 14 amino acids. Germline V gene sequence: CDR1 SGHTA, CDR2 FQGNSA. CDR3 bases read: TGTGCCAGCAGCCGAAACCAGGGAAATGAAAAG. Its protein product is CASSRNQGNEK. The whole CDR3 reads CASSRNQGNEKLFF.

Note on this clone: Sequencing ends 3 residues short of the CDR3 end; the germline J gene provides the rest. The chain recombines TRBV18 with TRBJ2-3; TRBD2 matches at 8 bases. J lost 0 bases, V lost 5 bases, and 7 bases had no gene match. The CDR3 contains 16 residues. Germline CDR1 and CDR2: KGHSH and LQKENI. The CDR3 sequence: CASSSWTSSSTDTQYF. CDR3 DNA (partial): TGTGCCAGCTCATCCTGGACTAGCAGTAGCACAGATACG.

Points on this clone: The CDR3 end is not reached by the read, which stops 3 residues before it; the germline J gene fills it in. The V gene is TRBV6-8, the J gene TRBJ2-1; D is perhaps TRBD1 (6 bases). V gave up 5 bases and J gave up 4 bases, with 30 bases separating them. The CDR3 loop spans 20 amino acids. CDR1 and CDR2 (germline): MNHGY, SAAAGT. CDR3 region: CASSLPDSRLRHSTYNEQFF. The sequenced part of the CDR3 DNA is TGTGCCAGCAGTCTGCCGGACAGCCGCCTGAGGCACAGTACATACAATGAG.

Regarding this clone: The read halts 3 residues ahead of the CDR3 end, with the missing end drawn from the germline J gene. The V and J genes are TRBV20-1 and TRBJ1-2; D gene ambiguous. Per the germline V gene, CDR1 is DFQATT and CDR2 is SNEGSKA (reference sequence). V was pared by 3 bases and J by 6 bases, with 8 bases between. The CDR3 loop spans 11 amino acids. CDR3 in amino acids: CSASPEHGYTF. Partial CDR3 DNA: TGCAGTGCTAGCCCAGAACATGGC.

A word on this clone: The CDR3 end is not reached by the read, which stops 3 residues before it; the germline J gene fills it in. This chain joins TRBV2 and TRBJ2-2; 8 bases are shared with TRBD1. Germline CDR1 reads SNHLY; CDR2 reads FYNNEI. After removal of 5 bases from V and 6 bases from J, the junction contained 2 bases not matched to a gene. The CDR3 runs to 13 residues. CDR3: CASSYRGAGELFF. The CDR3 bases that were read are TGTGCCAGCAGTTACAGGGGGGCCGGGGAG.

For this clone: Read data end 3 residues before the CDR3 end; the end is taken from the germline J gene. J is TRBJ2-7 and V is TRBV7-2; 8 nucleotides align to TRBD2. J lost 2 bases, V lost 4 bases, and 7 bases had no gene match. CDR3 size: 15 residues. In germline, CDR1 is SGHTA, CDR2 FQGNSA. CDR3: CASSSHGGGAYEQYF. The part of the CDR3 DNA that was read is TGTGCCAGCAGCTCTCACGGGGGGGGCGCCTACGAG.

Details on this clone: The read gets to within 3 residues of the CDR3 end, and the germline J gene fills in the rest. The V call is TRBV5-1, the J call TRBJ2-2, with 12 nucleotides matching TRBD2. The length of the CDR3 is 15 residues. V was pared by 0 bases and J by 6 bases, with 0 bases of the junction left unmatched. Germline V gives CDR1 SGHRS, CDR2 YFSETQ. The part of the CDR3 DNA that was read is TGCGCCAGCAGCTTGGGACTAGCGGGAGCCGGGGAG. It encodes CASSLGLAGAGE. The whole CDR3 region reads CASSLGLAGAGELFF. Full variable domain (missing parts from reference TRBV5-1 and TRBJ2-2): KAGVTQTPRYLIKTRGQQVTLSCSPISGHRSVSWYQQTPGQGLQFLFEYFSETQRNKGNFPGRFSGRQFSNSRSEMNVSTLELGDSALYLCASSLGLAGAGELFFGEGSRLTVL.

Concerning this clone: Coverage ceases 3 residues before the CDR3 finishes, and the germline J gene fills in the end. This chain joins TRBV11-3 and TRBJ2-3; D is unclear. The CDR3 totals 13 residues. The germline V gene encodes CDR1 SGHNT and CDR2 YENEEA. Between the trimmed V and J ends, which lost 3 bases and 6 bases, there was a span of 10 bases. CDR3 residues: CASSFGLEDTQYF. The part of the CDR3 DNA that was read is TGTGCCAGCAGCTTCGGGTTGGAGGATACG.

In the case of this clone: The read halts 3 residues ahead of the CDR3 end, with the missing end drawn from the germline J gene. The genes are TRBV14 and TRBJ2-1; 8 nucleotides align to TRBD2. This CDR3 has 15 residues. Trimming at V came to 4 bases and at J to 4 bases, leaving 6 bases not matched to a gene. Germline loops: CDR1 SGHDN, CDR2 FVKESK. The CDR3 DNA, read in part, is TGTGCCAGCAGCCCCCTGAGCGGGGGTTACAATGAG. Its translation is CASSPLSGGYNE. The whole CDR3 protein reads CASSPLSGGYNEQFF. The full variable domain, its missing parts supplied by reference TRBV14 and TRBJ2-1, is EAGVTQFPSHSVIEKGQTVTLRCDPISGHDNLYWYRRVMGKEIKFLLHFVKESKQDESGMPNNRFLAERTGGTYSTLKVQPAELEDSGVYFCASSPLSGGYNEQFFGPGTRLTVL.

The CDR3 is CASSLTQPVHPGELFF. The DNA read from the CDR3 is TGCGCCAGCAGCTTGACACAGCCGGTCCACCCCGGGGAG. V usage is TRBV5-1 and J usage is TRBJ2-2; D is undetermined. The read finishes 3 residues shy of the CDR3 end, and the germline J gene is used to complete it. V lost 1 base and J 6 bases, leaving 16 bases between the germline ends. Germline V gene data show CDR1 as SGHRS and CDR2 as YFSETQ. The CDR3 runs 16 residues. The entire variable domain, with the rest obtained from reference TRBV5-1 and TRBJ2-2, is as follows: KAGVTQTPRYLIKTRGQQVTLSCSPISGHRSVSWYQQTPGQGLQFLFEYFSETQRNKGNFPGRFSGRQFSNSRSEMNVSTLELGDSALYLCASSLTQPVHPGELFFGEGSRLTVL.

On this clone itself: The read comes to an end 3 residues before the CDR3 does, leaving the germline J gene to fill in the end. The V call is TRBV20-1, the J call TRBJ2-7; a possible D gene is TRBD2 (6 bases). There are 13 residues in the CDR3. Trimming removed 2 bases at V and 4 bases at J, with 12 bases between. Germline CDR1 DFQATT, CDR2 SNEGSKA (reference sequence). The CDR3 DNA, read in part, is TGCAGTGCTAGACCGGACTACCGTTACGAG. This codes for CSARPDYRYE. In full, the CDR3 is CSARPDYRYEQYF.

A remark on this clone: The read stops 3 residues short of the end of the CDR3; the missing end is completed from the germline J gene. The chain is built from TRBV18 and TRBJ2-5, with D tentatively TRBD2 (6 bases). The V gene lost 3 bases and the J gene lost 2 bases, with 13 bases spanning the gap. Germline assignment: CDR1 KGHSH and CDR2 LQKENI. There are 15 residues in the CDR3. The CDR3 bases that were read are TGTGCCAGCTCACCGATGACCGGAGGGCAAGAGACC. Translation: CASSPMTGGQET. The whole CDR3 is CASSPMTGGQETQYF.